The entry that follows covers one T cell receptor beta chain sequence. The table came from immunoSEQ multiplex PCR; TCRdb's copy has only in-frame clones and leaves some out. Counted here are about 170,000 clones, about 93% occurring once; the ten biggest clones make up 4.1%. This entry comes from a study of control samples from healthy donors and cancer patients. Germline V gene data show CDR1 as LNHDA and CDR2 as SQIVND (reference sequence). CDR3 size: 14 residues. Trimming left V 0 bases short and J 6 bases short, with 9 bases between. V is TRBV19 and J is TRBJ1-5; tentative D call: TRBD1 (5 bases). The receptor was isolated from a woman in her sixties in good health. Specimen: blood. CDR3 sequence reads: CASSIDQGTQPQHF. In nucleotides, the CDR3 is TGTGCCAGTAGTATAGATCAAGGGACTCAGCCCCAGCATTTT.